One and the same sample provided the 14 T cell receptor beta chains below, sequenced in a study of CD8+ T cells in alopecia areata. RNA was extracted and reverse transcribed into cDNA as the sequencing template. Libraries were prepared by immunoSEQ multiplex PCR; TCRdb keeps only in-frame clonotypes and omits some of them. This sample has over 150,000 clones, with around 56% found just once. The treatment was: oral pan-JAK inhibitor, 5-10 mg twice daily. This specimen consisted of CD4+ T cells sorted from blood, obtained at week 4, from a patient treated with tofacitinib. The source of these receptors is a human donor with alopecia areata.

V is TRBV27 and J is TRBJ2-2, with D maybe TRBD1 (5 bases). The CDR3 is made up of 14 amino acids. Germline CDR1 reads MNHEY; CDR2 reads SMNVEV (reference sequence). Deletions cut 3 bases from V and 2 bases from J, with 7 bases between. Here the CDR3 reads CASSFGHNTGELFF. The CDR3 region has the DNA TGTGCCAGCAGTTTTGGACACAACACCGGGGAGCTGTTTTTT.

A word on this clone: Other DNA sequences in this specimen translate into the identical CDR3. V usage is TRBV6-5 and J usage is TRBJ1-6; D perhaps matches TRBD1 (5 bases). V was pared by 0 bases and J by 6 bases, with 6 bases between. Germline-derived CDR1 and CDR2 are MNHEY and SVGAGI. The CDR3 is 14 amino acids. The CDR3 reads CASSYSGGNSPLHF. The DNA of the CDR3 is TGTGCCAGCAGTTACTCGGGGGGTAATTCACCCCTCCACTTT.

This chain links TRBV15 with TRBJ2-5; 10 nucleotides match TRBD2. Germline CDR1 is LNHNV and CDR2 is YYDKDF (reference sequence). The CDR3 totals 16 residues. Trimming took 1 base from V and 3 from J; bases not matched to a gene: 5. CDR3 bases: TGTGCCACCAGCAGAGCTATCCTAGCGGGGGAAGAGACCCAGTACTTC. Amino acid sequence: CATSRAILAGEETQYF.

This clone turned up a few times. The chain has TRBV29-1 and TRBJ2-5, with D possibly being TRBD2 (6 bases). Germline CDR1 SQVTM, CDR2 ANQGSEA. The CDR3 contains 13 residues. The ends were cut back, 4 bases at V and 3 bases at J, with 12 bases in the middle. This CDR3 reads CSVVMIAEETQYF. The CDR3 nucleotides are TGCAGCGTTGTGATGATAGCGGAAGAGACCCAGTACTTC.

The chain employs TRBV27 and TRBJ2-5; possible D gene TRBD1, 6 bases. This CDR3 contains 14 residues. The V end was cut by 4 bases, the J end by 2 bases, with 11 bases between. The germline gives CDR1 MNHEY, CDR2 SMNVEV (reference sequence). This chain's CDR3 is CASSSPGQQETQYF. For the CDR3, the DNA is TGTGCCAGCAGTTCACCGGGACAACAAGAGACCCAGTACTTC.

The rearrangement uses TRBV28 and TRBJ2-5; 15 positions agree with TRBD2. Looked up from germline, CDR1 is MDHEN and CDR2 is SYDVKM. This CDR3 comprises 18 residues. J was trimmed by 4 bases and V by 6 bases; bases with no gene match: 12. CDR3 DNA sequence: TGTGCCAGCAGGACCCGGACTAGCGGGGGGGCGGAGCGAGAGACCCAGTACTTC. This gives the protein CASRTRTSGGAERETQYF.

The V call is TRBV27, the J call TRBJ1-2; the D gene is possibly TRBD1 (6 bases). With 3 bases removed from V and 5 bases from J, the gap between germline ends came to 13 bases. The CDR3 extends over 14 amino acids. Germline assignment: CDR1 MNHEY and CDR2 SMNVEV (reference sequence). The CDR3 DNA reads as TGTGCCAGCAGTTTTCGGGGAGGGGGTTATGGCTACACCTTC. As protein: CASSFRGGGYGYTF.

This clone was picked up a small number of times. This chain uses TRBV2 with TRBJ2-5, with D unresolved. CDR1 and CDR2 (germline): SNHLY, FYNNEI. The ends were cut back, 4 bases at V and 5 bases at J, with 11 bases in the middle. This CDR3 contains 13 residues. The CDR3 DNA is TGTGCCAGCAGTGTGCTCTTTGGGGAGACCCAGTACTTC. This translates into CASSVLFGETQYF. Full variable domain (remainder filled in from reference TRBV2 and TRBJ2-5): EPEVTQTPSHQVTQMGQEVILRCVPISNHLYFYWYRQILGQKVEFLVSFYNNEISEKSEIFDDQFSVERPDGSNFTLKIRSTKLEDSAMYFCASSVLFGETQYFGPGTRLLVL.

This clone has just a few counts. The chain uses TRBV7-9 and TRBJ1-3; D not certain. The CDR3 sequence is 14 residues long. Germline CDR1 reads SEHNR; CDR2 reads FQNEAQ (reference sequence). Trimming took 3 bases from V and 0 from J, leaving 6 bases between them. CDR3 region: CASSLGSSGNTIYF. The CDR3 DNA reads as TGTGCCAGCAGCTTGGGGAGCTCTGGAAACACCATATATTTT.

The chain joins TRBV2 to TRBJ1-2, with TRBD1 as a possible D gene (5 bases). V was cut by 6 bases and J by 5 bases, with 10 bases left in between. The CDR3 runs 12 residues. Germline values: CDR1 SNHLY, CDR2 FYNNEI. CDR3 nucleotides: TGTGCCAGCAGAGGGGCAACTTATGGCTACACCTTC. Its protein is CASRGATYGYTF.

The chain uses TRBV29-1 and TRBJ1-2; D unresolved. CDR3 length equals 14 residues. The germline V gene encodes CDR1 SQVTM and CDR2 ANQGSEA. V was pared by 6 bases and J by 0 bases, with 14 bases between. The CDR3, as DNA: TGCAGCGTGGATAGGGCTGGTGCTAACTATGGCTACACCTTC. Translated, it gives CSVDRAGANYGYTF.

The chain couples TRBV5-1 to TRBJ2-7; tentatively, D is TRBD1 or TRBD2 (6 bases each). The CDR3 is 15 residues long. Trimming took 0 bases from V and 0 from J, leaving 10 bases between them. From germline, CDR1 is SGHRS and CDR2 YFSETQ. The CDR3 DNA reads as TGCGCCAGCAGCTTGGTGGGGGGCGCCTCCTACGAGCAGTACTTC. As protein: CASSLVGGASYEQYF. The full variable domain, rest sourced from reference TRBV5-1 and TRBJ2-7, is KAGVTQTPRYLIKTRGQQVTLSCSPISGHRSVSWYQQTPGQGLQFLFEYFSETQRNKGNFPGRFSGRQFSNSRSEMNVSTLELGDSALYLCASSLVGGASYEQYFGPGTRLTVT.

The chain combines TRBV14 with TRBJ2-5; 8 bases agree with TRBD2. The CDR3 totals 15 residues. The germline V gene has CDR1 SGHDN and CDR2 FVKESK. V lost 2 bases and J lost 5; bases outside the gene matches: 7. The CDR3 protein is CASSQLGTSLETQYF. DNA of the CDR3: TGTGCCAGCAGCCAACTAGGGACTAGTTTGGAGACCCAGTACTTC.

This clone has just a few counts. This rearrangement joins TRBV7-3 to TRBJ2-3, with TRBD1 matching 8 bases. J was trimmed by 6 bases and V by 3 bases; bases with no gene match: 5. The CDR3 runs to 14 residues. CDR1 and CDR2 from the germline V gene are SGHTA and FQGTGA. CDR3 in DNA: TGTGCCAGCAGCTTCGCAGGGGGCCTGGATACGCAGTATTTT. It encodes CASSFAGGLDTQYF.